A selection of T cell receptor beta chains follows, all from one sample in a study of shared clonotypes between healthy human individuals. Libraries were prepared by immunoSEQ multiplex PCR; TCRdb keeps only in-frame clonotypes and omits some of them. The table lists under 2,500,000 clones, approximately 94% of them singletons. Sequenced sample: naive CD4+ T cells sorted from blood. All receptors come from a young man in good health. The CDR3 runs from the conserved cysteine through the conserved F or W. A D gene is named only where the DNA matches it firmly. Clone size is shown for a subset of rows, as once, few, many or a class of expanded clone.

clone size,D gene,V gene,J gene,CDR3 protein,CDR3 DNA
-,-,TRBV5-1,TRBJ1-6,CASSFGTTNNSPLHF,TGCGCCAGCAGCTTCGGGACCACTAATAATTCACCCCTCCACTTT
once,-,TRBV11-3,TRBJ1-3,CASSLSPGNTIYF,TGTGCCAGCAGCTTGAGTCCTGGAAACACCATATATTTT
-,TRBD2,TRBV19,TRBJ2-1,CASSSAGLAGFSYNEQFF,TGTGCCAGTAGTTCCGCGGGACTAGCGGGATTCTCCTACAATGAGCAGTTCTTC
-,TRBD2,TRBV11-3,TRBJ2-7,CASSLGGSQDEQYF,TGTGCCAGCAGCTTAGGCGGGAGTCAGGACGAGCAGTACTTC
-,TRBD1,TRBV30,TRBJ2-3,CAWSRGPKDTQYF,TGTGCCTGGAGTAGGGGGCCCAAAGATACGCAGTATTTT
-,-,TRBV9,TRBJ2-1,CASSVGMSSGGQFF,TGTGCCAGCAGCGTTGGTATGAGTAGCGGAGGGCAGTTCTTC
-,TRBD1,TRBV28,TRBJ2-7,CASIGTAIYEQYF,TGTGCCAGCATAGGGACAGCGATTTACGAGCAGTACTTC
-,-,TRBV10-2,TRBJ1-2,CARSGDRTNNYGYTF,TGCGCCAGGAGCGGTGACAGGACTAATAACTATGGCTACACCTTC
-,-,TRBV28,TRBJ2-7,CASSLVAVFSPDYEQYF,TGTGCCAGCAGTTTAGTCGCGGTTTTTTCCCCGGACTACGAGCAGTACTTC
-,TRBD1,TRBV10-3,TRBJ1-2,CATSWDRRDGYTF,TGTGCCACAAGTTGGGACAGAAGGGATGGCTACACCTTC
once,TRBD2,TRBV27,TRBJ2-5,CASRQRLARYHQETQYF,TGTGCCAGCAGACAAAGACTAGCCCGATACCACCAAGAGACCCAGTACTTC
-,TRBD1,TRBV4-3,TRBJ1-1,CASSQEYRGTEAFF,TGCGCCAGCAGCCAGGAATACAGGGGCACTGAAGCTTTCTTT
-,-,TRBV7-2,TRBJ1-1,CASSLAGRKSEAFF,TGTGCCAGCAGCTTAGCTGGCAGGAAGAGTGAAGCTTTCTTT
-,-,TRBV7-9,TRBJ2-7,CASSFIRRGYEQYF,TGTGCCAGCAGCTTCATAAGGCGGGGCTACGAGCAGTACTTC
few,TRBD2,TRBV29-1,TRBJ2-3,CSVERGAFTDTQYF,TGCAGCGTTGAGCGGGGGGCCTTCACAGATACGCAGTATTTT
-,-,TRBV4-2,TRBJ2-7,CASSQGPGDSYEQYF,TGTGCCAGCAGCCAAGGGCCGGGGGATTCCTACGAGCAGTACTTC
-,-,TRBV10-2,TRBJ2-7,CASLTGYEQYF,TGCGCCAGCCTGACAGGCTACGAGCAGTACTTC
-,-,TRBV20-1,TRBJ1-5,CSAIGNQPQHF,TGCAGTGCTATCGGGAATCAGCCCCAGCATTTT
-,-,TRBV5-6,TRBJ2-3,CASSLMRDTDTQYF,TGTGCCAGCAGCTTGATGAGGGACACAGATACGCAGTATTTT
-,-,TRBV7-9,TRBJ2-7,CASSSRTGINEQYF,TGTGCCAGCAGTTCTCGAACGGGGATCAACGAGCAGTACTTC
-,-,TRBV19,TRBJ1-4,CASSARQAGNGEKLFF,TGTGCCAGTAGTGCCCGCCAAGCGGGGAATGGAGAAAAACTGTTTTTT
-,TRBD1,TRBV2,TRBJ2-3,CASRVDRASTDTQYF,TGTGCCAGCAGGGTGGACAGGGCCAGCACAGATACGCAGTATTTT
-,-,TRBV10-2,TRBJ2-1,CASSESKVSNEQFF,TGCGCCAGCAGTGAGTCGAAAGTCTCCAATGAGCAGTTCTTC
-,-,TRBV5-1,TRBJ2-4,CASSSGTGAKNIQYF,TGCGCCAGCAGCTCCGGGACTGGAGCCAAAAACATTCAGTACTTC
-,TRBD2,TRBV7-8,TRBJ2-4,CASSLDVYGRALEKNIQYF,TGTGCCAGCAGCTTAGATGTGTACGGGAGGGCCCTAGAGAAAAACATTCAGTACTTC
-,TRBD2,TRBV18,TRBJ2-1,CASSLSSGGNEQFF,TGTGCCAGCTCACTGTCGAGCGGGGGCAATGAGCAGTTCTTC
-,-,TRBV28,TRBJ2-3,CASSWQGPQYF,TGTGCCAGCAGTTGGCAGGGGCCGCAGTATTTT
-,-,TRBV4-1,TRBJ2-7,CASSPADTYEQYF,TGCGCCAGCAGCCCGGCAGACACCTACGAGCAGTACTTC
-,-,TRBV30,TRBJ1-4,CAWSVRRQLEKLFF,TGTGCCTGGAGTGTACGTCGGCAGTTAGAAAAACTGTTTTTT
once,-,TRBV7-9,TRBJ1-1,CASSLGSKGAFF,TGTGCCAGCAGCTTAGGATCCAAGGGGGCTTTCTTT
-,-,TRBV5-1,TRBJ1-4,CASSLSTRGTNEKLFF,TGCGCCAGCAGCTTGTCCACGCGGGGAACTAATGAAAAACTGTTTTTT
-,-,TRBV28,TRBJ2-7,CASRGRGLEQYF,TGTGCCAGCAGGGGACGGGGCCTGGAGCAGTACTTC